This paragraph reports one TCR beta chain. Germline-derived CDR1 and CDR2 are SEHNR and FQNEAQ (reference sequence). Trimming removed 4 bases from V and 0 bases from J, with 10 bases in between. The CDR3 consists of 15 residues. The source of the sample is a study of blood T cell repertoires in COVID-19. Data came from immunoSEQ multiplex PCR; TCRdb stores just in-frame clones and leaves some out. Among about 63,000 clones listed, roughly four fifths were seen once. Sample: peripheral blood. This receptor was obtained from a woman older than 75 with acute or convalescent COVID-19. V and J are TRBV7-9 and TRBJ2-1; D gene unclear. The chain's CDR3 is CASSSEWSSYNEQFF. CDR3 in DNA: TGTGCCAGCAGCTCGGAGTGGAGCTCCTACAATGAGCAGTTCTTC.